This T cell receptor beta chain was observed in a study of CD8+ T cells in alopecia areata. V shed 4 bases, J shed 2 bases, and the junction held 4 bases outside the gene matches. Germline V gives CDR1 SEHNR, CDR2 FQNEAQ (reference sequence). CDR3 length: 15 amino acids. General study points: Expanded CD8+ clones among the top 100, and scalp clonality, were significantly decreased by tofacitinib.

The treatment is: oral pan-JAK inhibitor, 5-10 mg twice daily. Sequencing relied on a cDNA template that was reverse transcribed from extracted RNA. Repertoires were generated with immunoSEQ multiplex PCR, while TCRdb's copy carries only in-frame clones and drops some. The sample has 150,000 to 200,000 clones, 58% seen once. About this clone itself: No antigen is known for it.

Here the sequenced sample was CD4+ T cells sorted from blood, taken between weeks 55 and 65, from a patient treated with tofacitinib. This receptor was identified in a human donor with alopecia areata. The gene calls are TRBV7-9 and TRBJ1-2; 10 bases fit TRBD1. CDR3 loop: CASSYPTGGNYGYTF. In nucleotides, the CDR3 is TGTGCCAGCAGCTATCCGACAGGGGGCAACTATGGCTACACCTTC.